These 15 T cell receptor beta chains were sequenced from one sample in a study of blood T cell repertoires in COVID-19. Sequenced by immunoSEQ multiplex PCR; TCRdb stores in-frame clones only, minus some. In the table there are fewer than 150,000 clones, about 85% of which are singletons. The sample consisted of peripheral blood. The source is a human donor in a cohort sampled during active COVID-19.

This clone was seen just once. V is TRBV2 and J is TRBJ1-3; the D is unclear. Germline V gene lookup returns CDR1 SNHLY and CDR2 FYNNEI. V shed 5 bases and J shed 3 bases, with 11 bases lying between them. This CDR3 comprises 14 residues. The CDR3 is CASSSGPGGNTIYF. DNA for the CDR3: TGTGCCAGCAGTAGCGGTCCGGGTGGAAACACCATATATTTT.

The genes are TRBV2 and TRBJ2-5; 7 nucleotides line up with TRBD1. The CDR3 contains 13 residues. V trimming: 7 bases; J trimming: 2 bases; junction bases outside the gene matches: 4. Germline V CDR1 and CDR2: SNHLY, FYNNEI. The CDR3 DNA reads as TGTGCCAGCACCACAGGGGCACAAGAGACCCAGTACTTC. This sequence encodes CASTTGAQETQYF. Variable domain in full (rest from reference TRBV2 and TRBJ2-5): EPEVTQTPSHQVTQMGQEVILRCVPISNHLYFYWYRQILGQKVEFLVSFYNNEISEKSEIFDDQFSVERPDGSNFTLKIRSTKLEDSAMYFCASTTGAQETQYFGPGTRLLVL.

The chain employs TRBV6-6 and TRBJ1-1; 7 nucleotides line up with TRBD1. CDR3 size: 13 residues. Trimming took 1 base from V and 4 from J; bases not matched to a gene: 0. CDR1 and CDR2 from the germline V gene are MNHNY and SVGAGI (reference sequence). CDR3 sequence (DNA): TGTGCCAGCAGTTACTACAGGGGCACTGAAGCTTTCTTT. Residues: CASSYYRGTEAFF.

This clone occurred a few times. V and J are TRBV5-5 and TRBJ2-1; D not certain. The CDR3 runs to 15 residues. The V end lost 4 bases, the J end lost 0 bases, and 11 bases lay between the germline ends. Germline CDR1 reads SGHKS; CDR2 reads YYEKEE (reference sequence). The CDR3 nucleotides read TGTGCCAGCAGCCCCGGGTTTAGCTCCTACAATGAGCAGTTCTTC. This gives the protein CASSPGFSSYNEQFF.

CDR3 region: CASSVFGGEAFF. CDR3 bases: TGTGCCAGCAGCGTATTCGGGGGTGAAGCTTTCTTT. The chain couples TRBV9 to TRBJ1-1, with D tentatively TRBD1 (5 bases). The CDR3 runs to 12 residues. Germline V gene data show CDR1 as SGDLS and CDR2 as YYNGEE. V lost 1 base and J 7 bases, leaving 8 bases between the germline ends.

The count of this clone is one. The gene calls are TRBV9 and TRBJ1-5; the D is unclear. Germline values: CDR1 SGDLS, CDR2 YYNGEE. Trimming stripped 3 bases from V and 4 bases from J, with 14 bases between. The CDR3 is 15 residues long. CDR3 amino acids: CASSARPGGNQPQHF. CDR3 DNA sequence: TGTGCCAGCAGCGCCCGACCGGGCGGGAATCAGCCCCAGCATTTT.

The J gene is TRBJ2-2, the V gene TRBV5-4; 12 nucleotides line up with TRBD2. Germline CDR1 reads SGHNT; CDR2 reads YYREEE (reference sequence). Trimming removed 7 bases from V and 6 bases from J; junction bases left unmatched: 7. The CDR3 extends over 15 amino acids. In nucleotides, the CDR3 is TGTGCCAGCGGCCTAGCGGGAGGGCCCTCCGGGGAGCTGTTTTTT. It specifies CASGLAGGPSGELFF.

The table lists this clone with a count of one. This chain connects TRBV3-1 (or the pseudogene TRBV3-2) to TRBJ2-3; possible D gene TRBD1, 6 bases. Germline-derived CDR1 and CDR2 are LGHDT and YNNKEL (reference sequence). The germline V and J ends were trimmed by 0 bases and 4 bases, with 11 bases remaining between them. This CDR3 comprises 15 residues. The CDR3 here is CASSQDQGPADTQYF. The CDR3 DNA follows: TGTGCCAGCAGCCAAGATCAGGGGCCGGCAGATACGCAGTATTTT.

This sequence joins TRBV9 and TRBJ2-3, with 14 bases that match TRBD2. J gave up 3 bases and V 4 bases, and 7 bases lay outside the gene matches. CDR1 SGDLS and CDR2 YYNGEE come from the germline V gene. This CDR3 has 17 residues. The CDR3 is CASSLETSGGATDTQYF. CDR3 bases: TGTGCCAGCAGCCTCGAGACTAGCGGGGGGGCTACAGATACGCAGTATTTT.

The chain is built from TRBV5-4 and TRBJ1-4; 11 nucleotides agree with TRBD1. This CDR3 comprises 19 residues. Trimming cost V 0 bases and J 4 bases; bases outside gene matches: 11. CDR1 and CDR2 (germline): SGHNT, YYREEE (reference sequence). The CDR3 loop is CASSLGGRTGGLDNEKLFF. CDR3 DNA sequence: TGTGCCAGCAGCTTGGGGGGTCGGACAGGGGGCCTCGATAATGAAAAACTGTTTTTT.

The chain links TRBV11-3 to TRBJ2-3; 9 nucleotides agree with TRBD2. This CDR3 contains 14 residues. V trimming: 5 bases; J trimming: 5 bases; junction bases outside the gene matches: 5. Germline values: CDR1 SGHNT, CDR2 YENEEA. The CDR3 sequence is CASSMAGGLDTQYF. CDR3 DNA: TGTGCCAGCAGCATGGCGGGAGGGTTAGATACGCAGTATTTT.

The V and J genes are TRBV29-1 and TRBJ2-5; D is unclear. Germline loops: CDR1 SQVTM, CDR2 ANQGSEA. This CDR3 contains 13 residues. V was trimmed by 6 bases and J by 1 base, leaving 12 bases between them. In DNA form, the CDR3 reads TGCAGCGTAACGCCCCACACCCAAGAGACCCAGTACTTC. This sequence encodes CSVTPHTQETQYF.

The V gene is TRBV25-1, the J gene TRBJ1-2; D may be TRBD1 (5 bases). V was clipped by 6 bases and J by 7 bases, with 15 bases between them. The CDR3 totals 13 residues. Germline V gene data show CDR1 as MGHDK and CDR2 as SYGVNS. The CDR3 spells CASRGEVVSGYTF. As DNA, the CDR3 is TGTGCCAGCAGAGGGGAGGTAGTAAGTGGCTACACCTTC.

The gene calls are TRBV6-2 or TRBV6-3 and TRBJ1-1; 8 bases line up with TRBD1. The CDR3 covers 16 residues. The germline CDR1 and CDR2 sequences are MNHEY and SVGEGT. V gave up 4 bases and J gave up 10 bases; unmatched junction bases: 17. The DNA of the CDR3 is TGTGCCAGCAGTTGGGCCCGGGACAGGAGATTTATCGGAGCTTTCTTT. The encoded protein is CASSWARDRRFIGAFF.

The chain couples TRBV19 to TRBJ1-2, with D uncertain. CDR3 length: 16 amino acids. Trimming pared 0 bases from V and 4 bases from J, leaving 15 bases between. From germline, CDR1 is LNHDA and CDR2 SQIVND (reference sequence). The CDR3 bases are TGTGCCAGTAGTATAGATCGGGGAAACAATCCCTATGGCTACACCTTC. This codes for CASSIDRGNNPYGYTF.